The 5 T cell receptor beta chains below were found in one sample sequenced in a study of T cell changes during pregnancy in multiple sclerosis. Sequencing was performed with immunoSEQ multiplex PCR; in TCRdb, only in-frame clones are kept and a portion is missing. The sample lists under 85,000 clones, approximately 90% occurring once. This sample comprised CD4+ T cells from peripheral blood mononuclear cells, obtained before pregnancy. The source is a female donor with multiple sclerosis, enrolled in a pregnancy study.

The chain has TRBV5-1 and TRBJ2-3; D is ambiguous. The V end lost 3 bases, the J end lost 0 bases, and 5 bases lay between the germline ends. Per the germline V gene, CDR1 is SGHRS and CDR2 is YFSETQ. There are 13 residues in the CDR3. The DNA of the CDR3 is TGCGCCAGCAGCTCCCCTAGCACAGATACGCAGTATTTT. It specifies CASSSPSTDTQYF.

V is TRBV5-1 and J is TRBJ2-5, with D maybe TRBD1 (6 bases). With 5 bases removed from V and 1 base from J, the gap between germline ends came to 18 bases. The CDR3 totals 16 residues. Germline CDR1 is SGHRS and CDR2 is YFSETQ. CDR3 protein: CASSPFSRTAQETQYF. CDR3 DNA: TGCGCCAGCAGTCCTTTTTCGAGGACAGCCCAAGAGACCCAGTACTTC. Drawing the rest from reference TRBV5-1 and TRBJ2-5, the complete variable domain is KAGVTQTPRYLIKTRGQQVTLSCSPISGHRSVSWYQQTPGQGLQFLFEYFSETQRNKGNFPGRFSGRQFSNSRSEMNVSTLELGDSALYLCASSPFSRTAQETQYFGPGTRLLVL.

This chain connects TRBV13 to TRBJ2-3; 8 nucleotides align to TRBD2. Germline assignment: CDR1 PRHDT and CDR2 FYEKMQ (reference sequence). The J segment lost 0 bases and the V segment lost 1 base, leaving 9 bases of the junction unmatched. This CDR3 has 18 amino acids. CDR3 region: CASSLEGTSHHSTDTQYF. The CDR3 DNA reads as TGTGCCAGCAGCTTAGAAGGGACTAGTCATCATAGCACAGATACGCAGTATTTT.

V and J are TRBV6-1 and TRBJ2-1, with 7 nucleotides matching TRBD2. This CDR3 has 15 amino acids. V gave up 7 bases and J gave up 0 bases; unmatched junction bases: 6. Germline lookup yields CDR1 MNHNS and CDR2 SASEGT. The CDR3 sequence is CASIIAGSSYNEQFF. CDR3 bases: TGTGCCAGCATTATAGCGGGCAGCTCCTACAATGAGCAGTTCTTC.

The chain couples TRBV7-9 to TRBJ2-5; 7 bases align to TRBD1. CDR3 length equals 18 residues. The trim removed 1 base at V and 5 bases at J, leaving 16 bases unmatched. Germline V gives CDR1 SEHNR, CDR2 FQNEAQ (reference sequence). The CDR3 here is CASSLGGTLQGSGETQYF. The CDR3 DNA sequence: TGTGCCAGCAGCTTAGGAGGCACCTTACAGGGGTCGGGGGAGACCCAGTACTTC.